One and the same sample provided the 7 T cell receptor beta chains below, sequenced in a study of blood T cell repertoires in COVID-19. The method was immunoSEQ multiplex PCR; TCRdb's version includes in-frame clones alone and lacks a portion of them. The sample records around 24,000 clones, roughly 76% being singletons. Material for sequencing was peripheral blood. The receptors stem from a woman aged 80 or over with acute or convalescent COVID-19.

V gene TRBV9 combines with J gene TRBJ2-3; D is ambiguous. The germline V gene encodes CDR1 SGDLS and CDR2 YYNGEE. Deletions cut 4 bases from V and 2 bases from J, with 14 bases between. The CDR3 length is 15 residues. The CDR3 bases are TGTGCCAGCAGCCCCCTTGTGTCCTTCACAGATACGCAGTATTTT. Its translation: CASSPLVSFTDTQYF.

V usage is TRBV7-9 and J usage is TRBJ2-5; 7 positions match TRBD1. Trimming took 5 bases from V and 2 from J; bases not matched to a gene: 11. CDR1 SEHNR and CDR2 FQNEAQ come from the germline V gene (reference sequence). This CDR3 region has 16 residues. The CDR3 loop is CASSAPSRGIQETQYF. The DNA for the CDR3 is TGTGCCAGCAGCGCCCCCAGCAGGGGGATACAAGAGACCCAGTACTTC.

This chain links TRBV29-1 with TRBJ1-1, with TRBD1 identical over 8 bases. CDR3 length equals 14 residues. Germline CDR1 reads SQVTM; CDR2 reads ANQGSEA. Germline trimming cut 1 base from V and 5 bases from J; bases unmatched to any gene: 6. The CDR3 loop reads CSVEGQGIGTEAFF. CDR3 nucleotides: TGCAGCGTTGAAGGACAGGGGATTGGTACTGAAGCTTTCTTT.

The chain recombines TRBV5-1 with TRBJ2-5, with 8 bases fitting TRBD1. The V segment lost 3 bases and the J segment 0 bases; nucleotides outside the gene matches: 7. Germline assignment: CDR1 SGHRS and CDR2 YFSETQ. The CDR3 is 16 amino acids. DNA of the CDR3: TGCGCCAGCAGCTCGGGGACAGGAGGATACCAAGAGACCCAGTACTTC. Translating it yields CASSSGTGGYQETQYF.

V is TRBV18 and J is TRBJ1-4; the D is unclear. Trimming removed 2 bases from V and 7 bases from J, with 8 bases in between. This CDR3 has 13 amino acids. The germline gives CDR1 KGHSH, CDR2 LQKENI. In DNA, the CDR3 is TGTGCCAGCTCACCAAACAGCGGTGAAAAACTGTTTTTT. Translating it yields CASSPNSGEKLFF.

A few counts support this clone. The chain employs TRBV30 and TRBJ2-2; TRBD2 might be the D (5 bases). The germline CDR1 and CDR2 sequences are GTSNPN and SVGIG (reference sequence). The CDR3 is 14 residues long. Trimming stripped 5 bases from V and 5 bases from J, with 15 bases between. The CDR3 sequence is CAWGRLQMTGELFF. CDR3 DNA sequence: TGTGCCTGGGGGAGACTACAAATGACCGGGGAGCTGTTTTTT.

The rearrangement uses TRBV30 and TRBJ1-1, with 7 positions matching TRBD1. Germline CDR1 and CDR2: GTSNPN and SVGIG (reference sequence). The CDR3 is made up of 11 amino acids. The ends lost 4 bases at V and 5 bases at J; junction bases unmatched: 1. The DNA of the CDR3 is TGTGCCTGGACACAGGGGACTGAAGCTTTCTTT. Translating it yields CAWTQGTEAFF. The entire variable domain, with the rest obtained from reference TRBV30 and TRBJ1-1, is as follows: SQTIHQWPATLVQPVGSPLSLECTVEGTSNPNLYWYRQAAGRGLQLLFYSVGIGQISSEVPQNLSASRPQDRQFILSSKKLLLSDSGFYLCAWTQGTEAFFGQGTRLTVV.